The T cell receptor (beta chain) described here comes from a study of Graves' ophthalmopathy and Graves' hyperthyroidism. A diagnosis was made from clinical symptoms together with serum thyroxine, TRAb, thyroid ultrasound and orbital computed tomography. Study results and caveats: Blood also held most thyroid clonotypes expanded above 0.001 frequency.

Per the germline V gene, CDR1 is MNHNS and CDR2 is SASEGT. The V gene lost 5 bases and the J gene lost 5 bases, with 9 bases spanning the gap. This CDR3 has 12 amino acids. The study amplified TCR beta CDR3 regions using RNA transcripts. The library came from an HTBI-primed first-round RT-PCR and a second-round multiplex PCR. TCRdb processed the multiplex PCR reads anew with MiXCR; each CDR3 protein has one entry. The sample holds 200,000 to 250,000 distinct CDR3 sequences; 20% to 25% are singletons and the top ten take 35% to 55%. This clonotype appeared many times. Its matching antigen is unknown. The sequence was collected from a woman aged 45 to 65 with Graves' ophthalmopathy. The source material was peripheral blood. The rearrangement joins TRBV6-1 to TRBJ1-1, with D uncertain. The CDR3 protein is CASSKRSTEAFF. The CDR3, as DNA: TGTGCCAGCAGTAAGAGGAGTACTGAAGCTTTCTTT.